Listed here are 17 T cell receptor beta chains from one sample, sequenced in a study of blood T cell repertoires in COVID-19. The table came from immunoSEQ multiplex PCR; TCRdb's copy has only in-frame clones and leaves some out. The top ten hold roughly 1.7% of the sample, which has more than 250,000 clones, approximately 88% seen once. The sample comprised peripheral blood. The source is a woman aged 30 to 39 with COVID-19, enrolled during active disease.

The J gene is TRBJ1-2, the V gene TRBV2; a possible D gene is TRBD1 (6 bases). Germline V lookup: CDR1 SNHLY, CDR2 FYNNEI. Trimming stripped 5 bases from V and 8 bases from J, with 18 bases between. The CDR3 is 14 amino acids. CDR3 in DNA: TGTGCCAGCAGTAAAAAGACAGGATATGGGGGCTACACCTTC. Translation: CASSKKTGYGGYTF.

The CDR3 region has the DNA TGTGCCAGCAGCGAGGTGTGGGGCGCGACTGAAGCTTTCTTT. Protein sequence: CASSEVWGATEAFF. The rearrangement joins TRBV7-8 to TRBJ1-1, with a tentative D call TRBD1 (5 bases). Germline values: CDR1 SGHVS, CDR2 FQNEAQ. The CDR3 has 14 amino acids. Deletions cut 5 bases from V and 5 bases from J, with 15 bases between.

The chain uses TRBV28 and TRBJ1-4; 8 bases are a match to TRBD1. Germline CDR1 reads MDHEN; CDR2 reads SYDVKM. The junction had 11 bases not matched to a gene; V was cut back by 4 bases and J by 7 bases. The CDR3 loop spans 16 amino acids. This CDR3 is CASSSLDRAVGEKLFF. The DNA of the CDR3 is TGTGCCAGCAGTTCCCTGGACAGGGCGGTTGGTGAAAAACTGTTTTTT.

As to this clone: Additional DNA sequences in this sample encode the identical CDR3. The genes are TRBV3-1 (or the pseudogene TRBV3-2) and TRBJ1-5; D ambiguous. The CDR3 length is 12 residues. The V gene's germline CDR1 is LGHDT and CDR2 YNNKEL (reference sequence). Between the trimmed V and J ends, which lost 1 base and 7 bases, there was a span of 5 bases. This CDR3 reads CASSQGGQPQHF. CDR3 in DNA: TGTGCCAGCAGCCAAGGCGGCCAGCCCCAGCATTTT.

This clone was seen many times. This chain uses TRBV5-6 with TRBJ2-2; D gene ambiguous. The V end was cut by 3 bases, the J end by 0 bases, with 9 bases between. This CDR3 has 15 residues. CDR1 and CDR2 from the germline V gene are SGHDT and YYEEEE. CDR3 loop: CASSSWWPNTGELFF. CDR3 nucleotide sequence: TGTGCCAGCAGCTCGTGGTGGCCGAACACCGGGGAGCTGTTTTTT.

This chain links TRBV10-1 with TRBJ2-3; TRBD2 matches at 8 bases. V gave up 4 bases and J gave up 0 bases; unmatched junction bases: 9. The CDR3 loop spans 17 amino acids. The V gene's germline CDR1 is WNHNN and CDR2 SYGVQD (reference sequence). CDR3 in DNA: TGCGCCAGCAGTGCTACGGCGGGGGGCCCCAGCACAGATACGCAGTATTTT. Translating it yields CASSATAGGPSTDTQYF.

The chain recombines TRBV2 with TRBJ1-5; 8 bases are a match to TRBD1. The CDR3 has 17 residues. Unmatched junction bases numbered 9, after V lost 1 base and J lost 4 bases. Germline V gene sequence: CDR1 SNHLY, CDR2 FYNNEI. CDR3 sequence: CASSEGTTGVGNQPQHF. The DNA for the CDR3 is TGTGCCAGCAGTGAAGGTACGACAGGGGTAGGAAATCAGCCCCAGCATTTT.

This clone was counted a single time. The sample carries other DNA sequences with the same CDR3. The chain joins TRBV3-1 (or the pseudogene TRBV3-2) to TRBJ1-5; no clear D. V was shortened by 3 bases and J by 4 bases, with 7 bases between the two germline ends. Germline V gene sequence: CDR1 LGHDT, CDR2 YNNKEL (reference sequence). This CDR3 is 13 amino acids long. CDR3 loop: CASSQGGNQPQHF. The CDR3 bases are TGTGCCAGCAGCCAGGGAGGTAATCAGCCCCAGCATTTT.

The V call is TRBV2, the J call TRBJ1-5, with D perhaps matching TRBD1 (5 bases). The CDR3 is 13 residues long. Germline V lookup: CDR1 SNHLY, CDR2 FYNNEI. The germline V and J ends were trimmed by 7 bases and 4 bases, with 11 bases remaining between them. CDR3 nucleotide sequence: TGTGCCAGCAAGGTGACAGCTAATCAGCCCCAGCATTTT. It codes for CASKVTANQPQHF.

The chain combines TRBV6-1 with TRBJ1-4; 7 bases line up with TRBD1. The V gene end was trimmed by 3 bases and the J gene end by 6 bases; junction bases not matched to a gene: 10. Germline V gene sequence: CDR1 MNHNS, CDR2 SASEGT. This CDR3 is built from 16 residues. In DNA, the CDR3 is TGTGCCAGCAGTGACCCCCGACAGGGCTGGGATGAAAAACTGTTTTTT. Protein sequence: CASSDPRQGWDEKLFF.

The chain couples TRBV7-9 to TRBJ2-3; 7 positions agree with TRBD2. Trimming took 0 bases from V and 12 from J; bases not matched to a gene: 18. Germline values: CDR1 SEHNR, CDR2 FQNEAQ (reference sequence). This CDR3 spans 17 amino acids. DNA of the CDR3: TGTGCCAGCAGCTTAGCACGGGAATCTAGCGGATTGGAGGGACAGTATTTT. This gives the protein CASSLARESSGLEGQYF.

The chain couples TRBV11-2 to TRBJ1-2, with 7 bases lining up with TRBD1. Germline V gene lookup returns CDR1 SGHAT and CDR2 FQNNGV. V shed 5 bases and J 4 bases; nucleotides not matched to a gene: 4. This CDR3 contains 13 residues. CDR3 DNA: TGTGCCAGCAGCGCCGGGACAGCCTATGGCTACACCTTC. Protein product: CASSAGTAYGYTF.

V is TRBV5-4 and J is TRBJ2-5, with D possibly being TRBD1 (5 bases). The germline V gene has CDR1 SGHNT and CDR2 YYREEE (reference sequence). This CDR3 spans 15 amino acids. With 0 bases removed from V and 1 base from J, the gap between germline ends came to 10 bases. CDR3 loop: CASSLATAIQETQYF. The CDR3 DNA reads as TGTGCCAGCAGCTTGGCGACAGCTATCCAAGAGACCCAGTACTTC.

The chain combines TRBV6-2 or TRBV6-3 with TRBJ2-7, with 9 bases matching TRBD2. V shed 3 bases, J shed 3 bases, and the junction held 9 bases outside the gene matches. Germline CDR1 is MNHEY and CDR2 is SVGEGT. The CDR3 is 16 amino acids. In DNA, the CDR3 is TGTGCCAGCAGTTATCCCCCCGGGACTAGCTTCTACGAGCAGTACTTC. The encoded protein is CASSYPPGTSFYEQYF.

V and J are TRBV3-1 (or the pseudogene TRBV3-2) and TRBJ2-5, with TRBD2 matching over 8 bases. CDR3 size: 15 residues. Germline V lookup: CDR1 LGHDT, CDR2 YNNKEL (reference sequence). The V and J ends lost 1 base and 5 bases, in that order; junction bases with no gene match: 6. The chain's CDR3 is CASSQVFAGGETQYF. CDR3 sequence (DNA): TGTGCCAGCAGCCAAGTTTTTGCGGGGGGCGAGACCCAGTACTTC.

The genes are TRBV15 and TRBJ2-7, with TRBD1 matching over 7 bases. CDR3 length: 13 amino acids. V shed 6 bases and J 4 bases; nucleotides not matched to a gene: 6. CDR1 and CDR2 (germline): LNHNV, YYDKDF (reference sequence). The DNA of the CDR3 is TGTGCCACCAGTGCAGGGGGTTTTTACGAGCAGTACGTC. Translating gives CATSAGGFYEQYV.

The V and J genes are TRBV7-2 and TRBJ1-5, with D possibly matching TRBD1 (6 bases). CDR1 and CDR2 (germline): SGHTA, FQGNSA. The CDR3 spans 16 residues. V lost 5 bases to trimming and J lost 2 bases, with 16 bases between them. CDR3 bases: TGTGCCAGCAGCGAGGGGGGGGCGCAGGGCAATCAGCCCCAGCATTTT. This gives the protein CASSEGGAQGNQPQHF. Complete variable domain (other parts from reference TRBV7-2 and TRBJ1-5): GAGVSQSPSNKVTEKGKDVELRCDPISGHTALYWYRQSLGQGLEFLIYFQGNSAPDKSGLPSDRFSAERTGGSVSTLTIQRTQQEDSAVYLCASSEGGAQGNQPQHFGDGTRLSIL.